The T cell receptor beta chain described here comes from a study of CXCR3 chemokines and chemotherapy response in bladder cancer. Germline values: CDR1 MNHEY, CDR2 SVGAGI. The V gene end was trimmed by 0 bases and the J gene end by 2 bases; junction bases not matched to a gene: 8. This CDR3 spans 18 amino acids. TCRdb re-called the PCR reads with MiXCR, one entry per CDR3 protein. Seen here are approximately 5,200 distinct CDR3 sequences, about 15% observed once, and the top ten hold roughly 12%. This clonotype rates as medium-sized. This sequence was found in a human donor with bladder cancer that responded to neoadjuvant chemotherapy. Sampling was conducted from a patient whose treatment included neoadjuvant chemotherapy. The rearrangement uses TRBV6-5 and TRBJ2-5; 11 bases agree with TRBD2. The CDR3 is CASSYSGLAGGGQETQYF. In DNA, the CDR3 is TGTGCCAGCAGTTACTCCGGTCTAGCGGGAGGAGGGCAAGAGACCCAGTACTTC.